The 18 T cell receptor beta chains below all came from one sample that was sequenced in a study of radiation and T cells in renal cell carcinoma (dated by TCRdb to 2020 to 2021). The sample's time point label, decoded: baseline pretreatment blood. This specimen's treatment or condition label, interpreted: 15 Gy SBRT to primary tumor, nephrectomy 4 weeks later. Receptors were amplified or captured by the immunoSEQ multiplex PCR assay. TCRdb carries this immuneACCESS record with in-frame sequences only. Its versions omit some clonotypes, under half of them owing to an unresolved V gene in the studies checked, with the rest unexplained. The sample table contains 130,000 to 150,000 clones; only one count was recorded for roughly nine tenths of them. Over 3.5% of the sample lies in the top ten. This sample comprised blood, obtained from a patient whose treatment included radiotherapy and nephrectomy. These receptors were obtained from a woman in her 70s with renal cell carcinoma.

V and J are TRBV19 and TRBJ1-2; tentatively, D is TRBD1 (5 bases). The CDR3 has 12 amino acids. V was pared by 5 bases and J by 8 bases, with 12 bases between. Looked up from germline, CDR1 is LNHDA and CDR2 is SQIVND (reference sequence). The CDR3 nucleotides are TGTGCCAGTAGTCTGACCAACAGGGGCTACACCTTC. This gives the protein CASSLTNRGYTF.

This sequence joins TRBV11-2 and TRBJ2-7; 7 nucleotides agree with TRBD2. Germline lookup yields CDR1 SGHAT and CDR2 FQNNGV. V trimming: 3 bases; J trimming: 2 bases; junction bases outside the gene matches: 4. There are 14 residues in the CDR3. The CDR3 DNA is TGTGCCAGCAGCTTGGGGGGGTTTACCTACGAGCAGTACTTC. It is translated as CASSLGGFTYEQYF. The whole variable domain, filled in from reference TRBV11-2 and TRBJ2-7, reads EAGVAQSPRYKIIEKRQSVAFWCNPISGHATLYWYQQILGQGPKLLIQFQNNGVVDDSQLPKDRFSAERLKGVDSTLKIQPAKLEDSAVYLCASSLGGFTYEQYFGPGTRLTVT.

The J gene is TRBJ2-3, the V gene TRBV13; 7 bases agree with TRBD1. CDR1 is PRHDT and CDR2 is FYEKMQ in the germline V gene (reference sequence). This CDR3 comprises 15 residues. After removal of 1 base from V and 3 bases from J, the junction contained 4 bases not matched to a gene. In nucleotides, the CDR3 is TGTGCCAGCAGCTTAGAAGGGGGCGAAACAGATACGCAGTATTTT. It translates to CASSLEGGETDTQYF.

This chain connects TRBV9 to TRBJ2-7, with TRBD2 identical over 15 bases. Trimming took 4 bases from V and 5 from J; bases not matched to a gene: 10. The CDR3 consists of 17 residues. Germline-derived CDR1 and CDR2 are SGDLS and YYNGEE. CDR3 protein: CASSFAMGLAGGDEQYF. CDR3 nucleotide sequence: TGTGCCAGCAGCTTCGCGATGGGACTAGCGGGGGGCGACGAGCAGTACTTC.

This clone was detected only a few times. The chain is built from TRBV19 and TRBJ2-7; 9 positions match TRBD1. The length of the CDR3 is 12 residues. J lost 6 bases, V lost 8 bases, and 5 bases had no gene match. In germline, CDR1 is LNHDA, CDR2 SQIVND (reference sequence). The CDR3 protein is CASGTGIGEQYF. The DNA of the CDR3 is TGTGCCAGTGGGACAGGGATCGGCGAGCAGTACTTC.

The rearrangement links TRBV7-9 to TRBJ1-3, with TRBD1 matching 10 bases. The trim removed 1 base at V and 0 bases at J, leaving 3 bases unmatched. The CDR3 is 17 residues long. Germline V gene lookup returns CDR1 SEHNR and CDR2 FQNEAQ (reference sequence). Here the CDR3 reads CASSLGQGASSGNTIYF. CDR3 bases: TGTGCCAGCAGCTTAGGACAGGGGGCCTCCTCTGGAAACACCATATATTTT.

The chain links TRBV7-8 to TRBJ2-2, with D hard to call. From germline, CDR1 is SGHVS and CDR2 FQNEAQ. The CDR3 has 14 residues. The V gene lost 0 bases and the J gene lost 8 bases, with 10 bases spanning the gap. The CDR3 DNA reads TGTGCCAGCAGCTTAGCCGACCGACTGGGGGAGCTGTTTTTT. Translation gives CASSLADRLGELFF.

CDR3 loop: CAISAQGSGYQETQYF. For the CDR3, the DNA is TGTGCCATCAGTGCCCAGGGCAGTGGGTACCAAGAGACCCAGTACTTC. The rearrangement uses TRBV10-3 and TRBJ2-5; D is perhaps TRBD1 (5 bases). Germline V gives CDR1 ENHRY, CDR2 SYGVKD. V lost 4 bases to trimming and J lost 0 bases, with 15 bases between them. The CDR3 is made up of 16 amino acids.

For the CDR3, the DNA is TGTGCCAGCAGCCCCGGGGGGGTCGGTGCTAATGAAAAACTGTTTTTT. Encoded protein: CASSPGGVGANEKLFF. The genes are TRBV7-2 and TRBJ1-4; TRBD1 might be the D (5 bases). V lost 5 bases and J lost 3, with 16 bases in between. The CDR3 is made up of 16 amino acids. CDR1 is SGHTA and CDR2 is FQGNSA in the germline V gene.

The CDR3 spells CAISTGTGVPEAFF. CDR3 nucleotide sequence: TGTGCCATCAGTACCGGGACAGGGGTCCCTGAAGCTTTCTTT. The chain recombines TRBV10-3 with TRBJ1-1; 10 bases are shared with TRBD1. The trim removed 5 bases at V and 6 bases at J, leaving 6 bases unmatched. The CDR3 is 14 amino acids. Germline V gene data show CDR1 as ENHRY and CDR2 as SYGVKD.

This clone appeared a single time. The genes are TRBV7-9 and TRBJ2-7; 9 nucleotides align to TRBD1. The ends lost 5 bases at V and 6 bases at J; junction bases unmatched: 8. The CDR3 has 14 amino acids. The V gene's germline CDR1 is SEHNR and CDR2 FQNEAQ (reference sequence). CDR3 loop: CASSRGTGSFEQYF. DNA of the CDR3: TGTGCCAGCAGCCGGGGGACAGGGTCGTTCGAGCAGTACTTC.

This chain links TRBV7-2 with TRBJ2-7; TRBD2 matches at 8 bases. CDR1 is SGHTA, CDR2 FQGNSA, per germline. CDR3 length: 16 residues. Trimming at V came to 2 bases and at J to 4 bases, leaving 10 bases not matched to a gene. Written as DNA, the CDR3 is TGTGCCAGCAGCTTAAGGCCGCGGGGGGAGATATACGAGCAGTACTTC. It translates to CASSLRPRGEIYEQYF.

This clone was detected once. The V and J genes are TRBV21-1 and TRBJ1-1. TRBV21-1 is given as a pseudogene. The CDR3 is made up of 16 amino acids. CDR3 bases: TGTGCCAGCAGCAAAGAGAGCGGAAGGAGGAACACTGAAGCTTTCTTT. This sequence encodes CASSKESGRRNTEAFF.

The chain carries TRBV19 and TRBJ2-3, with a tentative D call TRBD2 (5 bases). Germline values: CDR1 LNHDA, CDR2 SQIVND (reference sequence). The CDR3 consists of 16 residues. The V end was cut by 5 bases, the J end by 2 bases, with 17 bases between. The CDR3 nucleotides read TGTGCCAGTAGTGACGCCCCGACTACAATCACAGATACGCAGTATTTT. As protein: CASSDAPTTITDTQYF.

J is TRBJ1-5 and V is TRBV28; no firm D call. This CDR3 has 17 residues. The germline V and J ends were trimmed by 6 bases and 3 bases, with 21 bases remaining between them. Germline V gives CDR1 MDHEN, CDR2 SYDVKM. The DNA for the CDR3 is TGTGCCAGCAGCCTAGGAGCGACGGGGTATTACAATCAGCCCCAGCATTTT. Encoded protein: CASSLGATGYYNQPQHF.

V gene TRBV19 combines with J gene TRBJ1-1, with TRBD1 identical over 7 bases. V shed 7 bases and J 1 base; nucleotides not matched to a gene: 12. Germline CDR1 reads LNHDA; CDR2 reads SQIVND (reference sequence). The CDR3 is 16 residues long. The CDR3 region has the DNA TGTGCCAGTATCGCAGGGGGAGGCTTCCGGAACACTGAAGCTTTCTTT. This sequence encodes CASIAGGGFRNTEAFF.

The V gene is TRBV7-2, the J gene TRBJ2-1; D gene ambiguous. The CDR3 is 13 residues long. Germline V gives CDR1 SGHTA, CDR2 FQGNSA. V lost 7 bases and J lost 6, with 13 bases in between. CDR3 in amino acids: CASTRQQPNEQFF. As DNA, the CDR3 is TGTGCCAGCACTCGCCAGCAGCCCAATGAGCAGTTCTTC.

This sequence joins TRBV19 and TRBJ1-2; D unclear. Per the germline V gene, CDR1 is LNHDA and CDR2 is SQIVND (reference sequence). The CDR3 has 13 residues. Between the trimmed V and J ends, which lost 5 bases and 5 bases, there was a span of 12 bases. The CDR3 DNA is TGTGCCAGTAGTCGGGGTACGGCATATGGCTACACCTTC. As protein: CASSRGTAYGYTF. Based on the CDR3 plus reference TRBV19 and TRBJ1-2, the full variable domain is DGGITQSPKYLFRKEGQNVTLSCEQNLNHDAMYWYRQDPGQGLRLIYYSQIVNDFQKGDIAEGYSVSREKKESFPLTVTSAQKNPTAFYLCASSRGTAYGYTFGSGTRLTVV.